What follows are 31 T cell receptor beta chains derived from one specimen sequenced in a study of blood T cell repertoires in COVID-19. The protocol was immunoSEQ multiplex PCR, while the TCRdb copy is restricted to in-frame clones and leaves out a portion. Among under 250,000 clones, about nine tenths were seen once, and the ten largest hold less than 3.5%. Sample: peripheral blood. Receptors originate from a woman between 55 and 75 years old with acute or convalescent COVID-19.

This clone has more than one count but fewer than ten. The rearrangement links TRBV24-1 to TRBJ1-1; possibly TRBD1 for D (6 bases). The germline V gene has CDR1 KGHDR and CDR2 SFDVKD. The CDR3 is 15 amino acids. The germline V and J ends were trimmed by 2 bases and 4 bases, with 13 bases remaining between them. The CDR3 bases are TGTGCCACCAGTGATTCGACAGGACGGGGCACTGAAGCTTTCTTT. Translating gives CATSDSTGRGTEAFF.

The chain recombines TRBV28 with TRBJ1-3; TRBD1 agrees at 9 bases. The trim removed 7 bases at V and 3 bases at J, leaving 10 bases unmatched. The CDR3 spans 16 residues. From germline, CDR1 is MDHEN and CDR2 SYDVKM. The CDR3 coding sequence is TGTGCCAGCACCATAGACAGGGGGGTATATGGAAACACCATATATTTT. Its protein is CASTIDRGVYGNTIYF.

The chain combines TRBV28 with TRBJ1-6; D might be TRBD1 (6 bases). Trimming left V 3 bases short and J 8 bases short, with 11 bases between. Looked up from germline, CDR1 is MDHEN and CDR2 is SYDVKM. The CDR3 sequence is 14 residues long. The CDR3 coding sequence is TGTGCCAGCAGTTTGGACAGCGTTGATTCACCCCTCCACTTT. It translates to CASSLDSVDSPLHF.

V gene TRBV30 combines with J gene TRBJ1-4, with no clear D. Trimming removed 0 bases from V and 4 bases from J, with 6 bases in between. The CDR3 contains 13 residues. Germline-derived CDR1 and CDR2 are GTSNPN and SVGIG (reference sequence). The CDR3 is CAWSVQSNEKLFF. Written as DNA, the CDR3 is TGTGCCTGGAGTGTACAGAGTAATGAAAAACTGTTTTTT. The full variable domain, completed using reference TRBV30 and TRBJ1-4, is SQTIHQWPATLVQPVGSPLSLECTVEGTSNPNLYWYRQAAGRGLQLLFYSVGIGQISSEVPQNLSASRPQDRQFILSSKKLLLSDSGFYLCAWSVQSNEKLFFGSGTQLSVL.

The chain combines TRBV7-9 with TRBJ2-7; 12 positions agree with TRBD1. V lost 2 bases, J lost 10 bases, and 12 bases stayed unmatched. The CDR3 runs 16 residues. CDR1 is SEHNR, CDR2 FQNEAQ, per germline (reference sequence). CDR3 coding DNA: TGTGCCAGCAGCTTACAGTCCGGGACAGGGGGCTCTTTTCAGTACTTC. This sequence encodes CASSLQSGTGGSFQYF.

Remarks on this clone: No conserved phenylalanine or tryptophan is present at the end of the CDR3, so a read error is the likely explanation. This sequence joins TRBV6-1 and TRBJ1-2, with TRBD1 identical over 9 bases. CDR1 is MNHNS, CDR2 SASEGT, per germline. After removal of 0 bases from V and 4 bases from J, the junction contained 3 bases not matched to a gene. CDR3 size: 15 residues. CDR3 residues: CASSEARDRVYGYTV. The CDR3 nucleotides read TGTGCCAGCAGTGAAGCGCGGGACAGGGTCTATGGCTACACCGTC.

This chain connects TRBV6-5 to TRBJ1-2; D unresolved. From germline, CDR1 is MNHEY and CDR2 SVGAGI. The CDR3 is 14 amino acids. V was shortened by 2 bases and J by 0 bases, with 7 bases between the two germline ends. CDR3 region: CASSYISANYGYTF. The CDR3 DNA reads TGTGCCAGCAGTTACATCTCCGCTAACTATGGCTACACCTTC.

This clone was observed once. The chain carries TRBV3-1 (or the pseudogene TRBV3-2) and TRBJ2-2; 7 nucleotides match TRBD2. V shed 6 bases and J 3 bases; nucleotides not matched to a gene: 13. This CDR3 has 17 residues. Germline V gives CDR1 LGHDT, CDR2 YNNKEL (reference sequence). The CDR3 bases are TGTGCCAGCAGGTCAAAAAGGGCTAGCGGTTACACCGGGGAGCTGTTTTTT. It is translated as CASRSKRASGYTGELFF.

This clone was seen a few times. The gene calls are TRBV27 and TRBJ1-1; possibly TRBD1 for D (5 bases). V dropped 6 bases and J dropped 3 bases, with 14 bases sitting between them. Germline V CDR1 and CDR2: MNHEY, SMNVEV (reference sequence). There are 14 residues in the CDR3. The CDR3 reads CASSPNTGYTEAFF. In DNA form, the CDR3 reads TGTGCCAGCAGCCCGAACACAGGTTACACTGAAGCTTTCTTT.

This clone was picked up one time. The chain combines TRBV18 with TRBJ1-2; D gene ambiguous. Germline V CDR1 and CDR2: KGHSH, LQKENI. The V end was cut by 6 bases, the J end by 1 base, with 18 bases between. CDR3 length equals 16 residues. The CDR3, as DNA: TGTGCCAGCTCGCCCTTTGAGGGCCTAAATAACTATGGCTACACCTTC. Amino acids: CASSPFEGLNNYGYTF.

The V gene is TRBV7-2, the J gene TRBJ1-1; D is possibly TRBD1 (6 bases). The CDR3 totals 13 residues. V lost 3 bases, J lost 8 bases, and 13 bases lay in between. Per the germline V gene, CDR1 is SGHTA and CDR2 is FQGNSA. The DNA for the CDR3 is TGTGCCAGCAGCTTCTCGGACGGGACAGAAGCTTTCTTT. Translation gives CASSFSDGTEAFF.

V gene TRBV15 combines with J gene TRBJ2-7, with D tentatively TRBD1 (6 bases). The CDR3 runs 17 residues. V was trimmed by 0 bases and J by 0 bases, leaving 15 bases between them. Per the germline V gene, CDR1 is LNHNV and CDR2 is YYDKDF (reference sequence). DNA for the CDR3: TGTGCCACCAGCAGAGATAGAAGTCACAGGGTCTCCTACGAGCAGTACTTC. Translation gives CATSRDRSHRVSYEQYF. Filled out from reference TRBV15 and TRBJ2-7, the complete variable domain reads DAMVIQNPRYQVTQFGKPVTLSCSQTLNHNVMYWYQQKSSQAPKLLFHYYDKDFNNEADTPDNFQSRRPNTSFCFLDIRSPGLGDTAMYLCATSRDRSHRVSYEQYFGPGTRLTVT.

The chain joins TRBV11-2 to TRBJ1-1; TRBD1 agrees at 7 bases. Looked up from germline, CDR1 is SGHAT and CDR2 is FQNNGV. The CDR3 contains 15 residues. V was pared by 10 bases and J by 7 bases, with 18 bases of the junction left unmatched. The CDR3 region is CATTRGATLVNEAFF. Here the CDR3 DNA reads TGTGCCACCACCAGGGGGGCTACATTAGTAAATGAAGCTTTCTTT.

This chain connects TRBV27 to TRBJ1-5, with 11 positions matching TRBD1. CDR3 length: 15 amino acids. Germline V gene data show CDR1 as MNHEY and CDR2 as SMNVEV (reference sequence). Trimming removed 8 bases from V and 4 bases from J; junction bases left unmatched: 7. The DNA of the CDR3 is TGTGCCAGCCGAAGGGGGACAGGGGGGAATCAGCCCCAGCATTTT. The encoded protein is CASRRGTGGNQPQHF.

The chain is built from TRBV5-1 and TRBJ1-2, with 9 bases that match TRBD1. The CDR3 is 16 amino acids. The trim removed 2 bases at V and 5 bases at J, leaving 10 bases unmatched. Germline CDR1 and CDR2: SGHRS and YFSETQ. In nucleotides, the CDR3 is TGCGCCAGCAGCTTATCTACCGGGACAGGGAGTTATGGCTACACCTTC. It specifies CASSLSTGTGSYGYTF.

CDR3 region: CAWNAGSYEQYF. CDR3 DNA: TGTGCCTGGAACGCGGGCTCCTACGAGCAGTACTTC. This chain links TRBV30 with TRBJ2-7; tentatively, D is TRBD2 (5 bases). There are 12 residues in the CDR3. Germline CDR1 and CDR2: GTSNPN and SVGIG (reference sequence). With 4 bases removed from V and 0 bases from J, the gap between germline ends came to 7 bases. The variable domain in full, completed from reference TRBV30 and TRBJ2-7, reads SQTIHQWPATLVQPVGSPLSLECTVEGTSNPNLYWYRQAAGRGLQLLFYSVGIGQISSEVPQNLSASRPQDRQFILSSKKLLLSDSGFYLCAWNAGSYEQYFGPGTRLTVT.

This sequence joins TRBV12-3 or TRBV12-4 and TRBJ2-7, with TRBD2 identical over 7 bases. The CDR3 has 12 residues. The V gene end was trimmed by 11 bases and the J gene end by 7 bases; junction bases not matched to a gene: 11. The CDR3 region has the DNA TGTGCCTGCCGGTCCGGGGGGAAAGAGCAGTACTTC. Its protein is CACRSGGKEQYF.

This chain connects TRBV11-3 to TRBJ2-7; the match to TRBD2 covers 10 bases. V dropped 0 bases and J dropped 2; count of bases not matched to a gene: 16. The CDR3 contains 20 residues. Germline V CDR1 and CDR2: SGHNT, YENEEA. The CDR3 spells CASSLERAGGLIQQPYEQYF. The DNA of the CDR3 is TGTGCCAGCAGCTTAGAAAGAGCGGGAGGGTTAATTCAGCAACCCTACGAGCAGTACTTC. Based on the CDR3 plus reference TRBV11-3 and TRBJ2-7, the full variable domain is EAGVVQSPRYKIIEKKQPVAFWCNPISGHNTLYWYLQNLGQGPELLIRYENEEAVDDSQLPKDRFSAERLKGVDSTLKIQPAELGDSAVYLCASSLERAGGLIQQPYEQYFGPGTRLTVT.

V gene TRBV24-1 combines with J gene TRBJ2-1, with D perhaps matching TRBD2 (5 bases). This CDR3 has 13 residues. CDR1 is KGHDR and CDR2 is SFDVKD in the germline V gene. V gave up 5 bases and J gave up 8 bases, with 12 bases separating them. The CDR3 nucleotides read TGTGCCACCAGTGGAAGACCGGACTATGAGCAGTTCTTC. Protein: CATSGRPDYEQFF.

The CDR3 spells CAWGDRGWNQPQHF. The CDR3 nucleotides are TGTGCCTGGGGGGACAGGGGGTGGAATCAGCCCCAGCATTTT. The chain links TRBV30 to TRBJ1-5, with TRBD1 matching over 11 bases. The germline CDR1 and CDR2 sequences are GTSNPN and SVGIG (reference sequence). This CDR3 contains 14 residues. V was clipped by 5 bases and J by 4 bases; unmatched bases: 4.

The V call is TRBV12-3 or TRBV12-4, the J call TRBJ1-2, with 7 bases aligning to TRBD1. The CDR3 loop spans 13 amino acids. Trimming removed 5 bases from V and 5 bases from J; junction bases left unmatched: 5. CDR3 nucleotide sequence: TGTGCCAGCAGTACAGGGGTCCGTTATGGCTACACCTTC. The encoded protein is CASSTGVRYGYTF.

The chain joins TRBV18 to TRBJ2-2; TRBD2 is a possible D gene (6 bases). V dropped 4 bases and J dropped 1 base, with 7 bases sitting between them. In germline, CDR1 is KGHSH, CDR2 LQKENI. The CDR3 is made up of 14 amino acids. In nucleotides, the CDR3 is TGTGCCAGCTCACGGCGGGAGAACACCGGGGAGCTGTTTTTT. This translates into CASSRRENTGELFF.

This clone was seen a single time. This chain links TRBV5-6 with TRBJ2-6; D perhaps matches TRBD2 (5 bases). This CDR3 region has 15 residues. Per germline, CDR1 SGHDT and CDR2 YYEEEE. The V end was cut by 5 bases, the J end by 1 base, with 10 bases between. This CDR3 is CASREPGSGANVLTF. CDR3 nucleotides: TGTGCCAGCAGGGAGCCGGGGTCTGGGGCCAACGTCCTGACTTTC.

The gene calls are TRBV6-5 and TRBJ2-5; D not certain. The CDR3 is 15 amino acids. Germline V gene sequence: CDR1 MNHEY, CDR2 SVGAGI. Trimming took off 2 bases at V and 2 bases at J, with 12 bases between the two ends. CDR3 DNA: TGTGCCAGCAGTTACCTACCCCTAGGACAAGAGACCCAGTACTTC. Amino acids: CASSYLPLGQETQYF.

The V gene is TRBV9, the J gene TRBJ1-4, with 7 nucleotides matching TRBD1. CDR3 length equals 18 residues. CDR1 is SGDLS and CDR2 is YYNGEE in the germline V gene. Unmatched junction bases numbered 12, after V lost 0 bases and J lost 4 bases. CDR3 amino acids: CASSVGRVRDSINEKLFF. CDR3 bases: TGTGCCAGCAGCGTAGGGAGGGTAAGGGACAGCATTAATGAAAAACTGTTTTTT.

The CDR3 DNA sequence: TGTGCCAGCAGCTCCCCCGGGGGCTCCTACGAGCAGTACTTC. As protein: CASSSPGGSYEQYF. The chain couples TRBV11-2 to TRBJ2-7, with D maybe TRBD2 (6 bases). The germline gives CDR1 SGHAT, CDR2 FQNNGV. This CDR3 is built from 14 residues. Trimming cost V 4 bases and J 0 bases, with 10 bases left between them.

The chain recombines TRBV6-6 with TRBJ1-2; no definite D call. The CDR3 extends over 13 amino acids. CDR1 and CDR2 from the germline V gene are MNHNY and SVGAGI (reference sequence). V was trimmed by 6 bases and J by 5 bases, leaving 13 bases between them. CDR3 nucleotide sequence: TGTGCCAGCAGCCTAGAGGTGCGGTATGGCTACACCTTC. Its translation: CASSLEVRYGYTF.

The table lists this clone with a count of one. The chain links TRBV27 to TRBJ1-3; no clear D. This CDR3 has 15 amino acids. The germline V gene has CDR1 MNHEY and CDR2 SMNVEV (reference sequence). V was trimmed by 4 bases and J by 1 base, leaving 11 bases between them. The CDR3 DNA follows: TGTGCCAGCAGTTCCCGGGGAGCGTCTGGAAACACCATATATTTT. Its translation: CASSSRGASGNTIYF.

The CDR3 region is CASSRLAGVREQYF. The CDR3 DNA is TGCGCCAGCAGCAGACTAGCGGGAGTAAGGGAGCAGTACTTC. The chain recombines TRBV5-1 with TRBJ2-7; 12 positions agree with TRBD2. J gave up 7 bases and V 4 bases, and 6 bases lay outside the gene matches. The CDR3 totals 14 residues. Germline CDR1 SGHRS, CDR2 YFSETQ.

This clone was counted once. The DNA of the CDR3 is TGTGCCACCAGCAAGAGGGGGGCTACAGGGGGCAATGAGCAGTTCTTC. Amino acid sequence: CATSKRGATGGNEQFF. The chain recombines TRBV15 with TRBJ2-1; 8 bases line up with TRBD1. Germline CDR1 LNHNV, CDR2 YYDKDF (reference sequence). The CDR3 covers 16 residues. V shed 4 bases, J shed 6 bases, and the junction held 11 bases outside the gene matches.

This chain uses TRBV4-2 with TRBJ2-7; 7 bases match TRBD2. Germline V gene lookup returns CDR1 LGHNA and CDR2 YNFKEQ. This CDR3 region has 17 residues. With V trimmed by 1 base and J by 0 bases, 9 bases remained unmatched. As DNA, the CDR3 is TGTGCCAGCAGCCAAGGGGGAGGGGCAGGGACCTCCTACGAGCAGTACTTC. As protein: CASSQGGGAGTSYEQYF.